The 3 T cell receptor beta chains below come from one sample, sequenced in a study of blood T cell repertoires in COVID-19. Sequencing used immunoSEQ multiplex PCR; TCRdb keeps in-frame clones, though not all of them. The table has 120,000 to 150,000 clones, 70% to 90% seen once. Sequenced: peripheral blood. The receptors derive from an older woman with COVID-19, enrolled during active disease.

V is TRBV19 and J is TRBJ1-5; no firm D call. There are 15 residues in the CDR3. The V and J ends lost 9 bases and 1 base respectively, with 16 bases between them. Germline V CDR1 and CDR2: LNHDA, SQIVND (reference sequence). CDR3: CASRSRVQSNQPQHF. For the CDR3, the DNA is TGTGCCAGCCGGAGCCGGGTTCAGAGCAATCAGCCCCAGCATTTT.

The chain is built from TRBV6-1 and TRBJ2-7; weak D call: TRBD1 (5 bases). The V end lost 1 base, the J end lost 0 bases, and 16 bases lay between the germline ends. Germline V lookup: CDR1 MNHNS, CDR2 SASEGT. This CDR3 region has 17 residues. CDR3 in amino acids: CASSEGQTPYNSYEQYF. CDR3 DNA: TGTGCCAGCAGTGAAGGACAGACCCCCTATAACTCCTACGAGCAGTACTTC.

This clone was observed a single time. The CDR3 region is CASSSHRGLGANVLTF. CDR3 nucleotides: TGTGCCAGCAGTTCCCACAGGGGGCTGGGGGCCAACGTCCTGACTTTC. The rearrangement uses TRBV27 and TRBJ2-6, with 9 bases lining up with TRBD1. CDR3 length: 16 residues. The germline CDR1 and CDR2 sequences are MNHEY and SMNVEV (reference sequence). J lost 4 bases, V lost 4 bases, and 5 bases had no gene match.